One and the same sample provided the 4 T cell receptor beta chains below, sequenced in a study of blood T cell repertoires in COVID-19. TCRdb's copy holds only in-frame clones and misses some; the assay was immunoSEQ multiplex PCR. The data show about 250,000 clones, roughly nine tenths seen once. Sample: peripheral blood. Receptors originate from a woman aged 55 to 70 who had recovered from COVID-19.

The V call is TRBV6-7, the J call TRBJ1-5, with a weak D call TRBD1 (6 bases). TRBV6-7 carries the ORF label, with uncertain function. The ends were cut back, 2 bases at V and 4 bases at J, with 18 bases in the middle. The length of the CDR3 is 17 residues. This CDR3 reads CASSYQALRGSNQPQHF. The CDR3 DNA sequence: TGTGCCAGCAGTTACCAAGCTCTGAGGGGGTCGAATCAGCCCCAGCATTTT.

The count of this clone is one. This chain connects TRBV6-1 to TRBJ2-7, with D possibly being TRBD1 (5 bases). This CDR3 spans 14 amino acids. Trimming took 2 bases from V and 1 from J, leaving 9 bases between them. Germline V gives CDR1 MNHNS, CDR2 SASEGT. The CDR3 sequence is CASSEQQDSYEQYF. In DNA form, the CDR3 reads TGTGCCAGCAGTGAACAACAGGATTCCTACGAGCAGTACTTC.

The table lists this clone with a count of one. The chain employs TRBV7-9 and TRBJ1-1, with TRBD1 identical over 10 bases. CDR1 and CDR2 (germline): SEHNR, FQNEAQ (reference sequence). The junction had 7 bases not matched to a gene; V was cut back by 7 bases and J by 2 bases. This CDR3 is 15 amino acids long. In DNA form, the CDR3 reads TGTGCCAGCAACCCGGGACAGGGGAGAAACACTGAAGCTTTCTTT. This codes for CASNPGQGRNTEAFF. The full variable domain, completed using reference TRBV7-9 and TRBJ1-1, is DTGVSQNPRHKITKRGQNVTFRCDPISEHNRLYWYRQTLGQGPEFLTYFQNEAQLEKSRLLSDRFSAERPKGSFSTLEIQRTEQGDSAMYLCASNPGQGRNTEAFFGQGTRLTVV.

V usage is TRBV11-2 and J usage is TRBJ2-3; TRBD1 might be the D (6 bases). V lost 3 bases, J lost 6 bases, and 19 bases lay in between. Germline CDR1 SGHAT, CDR2 FQNNGV. The CDR3 totals 16 residues. CDR3 nucleotide sequence: TGTGCCAGCAGCTTCCCCTCCGGGACAACCGTCGATACGCAGTATTTT. This codes for CASSFPSGTTVDTQYF.